This TCR beta chain was sequenced in a study of cytomegalovirus exposure and HLA in healthy donors. Study conclusions and caveats: Reports state that TCR beta sequences accurately predicted most subjects' HLA-A and HLA-B alleles. A later analysis showed HLA-associated TCR beta chains outstripping equally common others in clonal expansion. As a later analysis showed, a missense DCLRE1C variant was linked to trimming of TCR beta V- and J-genes.

For this clone: Its antigen is unknown.

The CDR3 loop spans 14 amino acids. V shed 3 bases and J shed 3 bases, with 12 bases lying between them. Germline V gene lookup returns CDR1 SNHLY and CDR2 FYNNEI. Nominally healthy donors were sampled, though unrecorded immune exposures were likely. The PCR was carried out with 60 Vbeta primers and 13 Jbeta primers. Clones were read by immunoSEQ multiplex PCR, and TCRdb kept only the in-frame ones, dropping some. Found here are about 210,000 clones; the top ten clones hold around 0.95%. This sequence was found in a woman in her 30s in good health and CMV-seropositive. The chain combines TRBV2 with TRBJ2-7; D remains unclear. The specimen sequenced was PBMCs. The CDR3 sequence is CASSDSNRGYEQYF. CDR3 bases: TGTGCCAGCAGTGATTCGAATAGAGGCTACGAGCAGTACTTC.